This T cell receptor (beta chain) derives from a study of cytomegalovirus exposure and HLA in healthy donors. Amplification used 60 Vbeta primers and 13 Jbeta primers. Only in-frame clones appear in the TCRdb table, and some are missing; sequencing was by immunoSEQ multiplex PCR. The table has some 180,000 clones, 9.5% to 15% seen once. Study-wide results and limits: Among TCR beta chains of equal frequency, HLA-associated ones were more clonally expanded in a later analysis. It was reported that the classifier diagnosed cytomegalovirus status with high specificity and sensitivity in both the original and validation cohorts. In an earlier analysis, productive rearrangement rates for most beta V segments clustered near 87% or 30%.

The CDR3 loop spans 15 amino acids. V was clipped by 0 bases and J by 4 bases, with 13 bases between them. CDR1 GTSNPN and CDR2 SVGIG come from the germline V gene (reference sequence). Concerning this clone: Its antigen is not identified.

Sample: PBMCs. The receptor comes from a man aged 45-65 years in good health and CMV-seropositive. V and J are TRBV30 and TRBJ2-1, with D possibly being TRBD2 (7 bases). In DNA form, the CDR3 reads TGTGCCTGGAGTGTAGGCGGGGGCAGATACAATGAGCAGTTCTTC. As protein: CAWSVGGGRYNEQFF.